What follows describes a single TCR beta chain. The data stem from a study of PD-L1 blockade in urothelial cancer. Study context: The study started patients on atezolizumab around 2014, giving 1,200 mg intravenously every 3 weeks. Analyses were performed on blood at 3 weeks after treatment start (the second dose) and at 6 weeks.

The sample's time point: peripheral blood 6 weeks after treatment start. Peripheral blood mononuclear cells were collected from every patient before and during treatment, yielding between 1 and 8 samples per patient. Synthetic templates analogous to TCR were spiked into all PCRs individually. TCRdb keeps only in-frame clones here, not all; method: immunoSEQ multiplex PCR. The table lists about 30,000 clones, around 89% of them singletons. CDR3 size: 16 residues. Germline V CDR1 and CDR2: SGHNT, YYREEE (reference sequence). The V and J ends lost 0 bases and 2 bases, in that order; junction bases with no gene match: 5.

Sequences were derived from PBMCs, sampled around atezolizumab (anti-PD-L1) treatment. The chain joins TRBV5-4 to TRBJ2-1; 7 bases are shared with TRBD2. This TCR came from an elderly man with urothelial cancer. Here the CDR3 DNA reads TGTGCCAGCAGCTTGGGGGGCGGGAGTACCTACAATGAGCAGTTCTTC. This encodes CASSLGGGSTYNEQFF.